This TCR beta chain was sequenced in a study of blood T cell repertoires in COVID-19. Across the whole study: Specimens from acute and convalescent COVID-19 originated in the United States, Italy and Spain. PBMCs, B-cell-depleted T cells, or T cells provided the cDNA or gDNA that made up the material.

Between the trimmed V and J ends, which lost 4 bases and 4 bases, there was a span of 13 bases. The germline gives CDR1 LGHDT, CDR2 YNNKEL (reference sequence). The CDR3 is made up of 15 amino acids. Authors' analysis steps: Amplified reference gene primers provided the basis for estimating nucleated cell counts. The repertoire was sequenced with immunoSEQ multiplex PCR; TCRdb's copy has only in-frame clones and lacks some. For V, J and clone size, that table is used; D and trimming come from the DNA. The sample carries 110,000 to 150,000 clones, around 80% recorded once. J is TRBJ2-2 and V is TRBV3-1 (or the pseudogene TRBV3-2); the D gene is possibly TRBD1 (6 bases). This receptor was taken from a man aged 60-69 years with acute or convalescent COVID-19. Sequenced sample: peripheral blood. Here the CDR3 reads CASSPLQGPTGELFF. The CDR3 nucleotides are TGTGCCAGCAGCCCCCTACAGGGACCCACCGGGGAGCTGTTTTTT.